Presented here are 22 T cell receptor beta chains from one specimen sequenced in a study of radiotherapy plus CTLA-4 blockade in lung cancer. Method: immunoSEQ multiplex PCR; TCRdb's copy keeps in-frame clones and lacks some. The sample includes about 120,000 clones, more than 65% of them seen just once. The starting material was peripheral blood, obtained from a patient treated with radiotherapy plus ipilimumab. These receptors all come from a human donor with non-small cell lung cancer who had a partial response to radiotherapy plus ipilimumab.

The chain has TRBV16 and TRBJ2-6, with D maybe TRBD2 (6 bases). This CDR3 is built from 17 residues. V lost 0 bases and J 0 bases, leaving 9 bases between the germline ends. The V gene's germline CDR1 is KGHSY and CDR2 FQNENV. The CDR3 loop reads CASSQSLGGSGANVLTF. CDR3 DNA sequence: TGTGCCAGCAGCCAATCTCTGGGGGGCTCTGGGGCCAACGTCCTGACTTTC.

This rearrangement joins TRBV2 to TRBJ2-7; 8 positions agree with TRBD1. After removal of 5 bases from V and 6 bases from J, the junction contained 3 bases not matched to a gene. In germline, CDR1 is SNHLY, CDR2 FYNNEI. There are 12 residues in the CDR3. The chain's CDR3 is CASSPDRVEQYV. In DNA, the CDR3 is TGTGCCAGCAGTCCGGACAGGGTCGAGCAGTACGTC.

This clone was recorded a few times. V is TRBV7-2 and J is TRBJ2-3, with 7 nucleotides matching TRBD2. There are 13 residues in the CDR3. The V gene end was trimmed by 5 bases and the J gene end by 5 bases; junction bases not matched to a gene: 4. Looked up from germline, CDR1 is SGHTA and CDR2 is FQGNSA. The CDR3 here is CASSTREIDTQYF. CDR3 bases: TGTGCCAGCAGCACGCGGGAGATAGATACGCAGTATTTT.

This clone has just a few counts. The chain carries TRBV6-1 and TRBJ1-4, with TRBD1 as a possible D gene (5 bases). The CDR3 length is 13 residues. The V gene lost 5 bases and the J gene lost 11 bases, with 15 bases spanning the gap. The germline V gene encodes CDR1 MNHNS and CDR2 SASEGT. The chain's CDR3 is CASSSGRGDKLFF. The CDR3 bases are TGTGCCAGCAGTTCCGGACGGGGGGACAAACTGTTTTTT.

The chain joins TRBV19 to TRBJ1-5; 8 nucleotides agree with TRBD1. CDR1 is LNHDA, CDR2 SQIVND, per germline (reference sequence). The CDR3 loop spans 18 amino acids. V was pared by 10 bases and J by 7 bases, with 24 bases of the junction left unmatched. The CDR3 loop is CAIPQRLTKDRVLQPQHF. Written as DNA, the CDR3 is TGTGCCATACCCCAGAGGCTGACAAAGGACAGGGTCCTACAGCCCCAGCATTTT.

The V gene is TRBV7-2, the J gene TRBJ2-1, with D perhaps matching TRBD2 (6 bases). Trimming cost V 4 bases and J 11 bases, with 18 bases left between them. Germline lookup yields CDR1 SGHTA and CDR2 FQGNSA. The CDR3 runs 14 residues. DNA of the CDR3: TGTGCCAGCAGCTCCCCCCCGGCGGGATTAAAGCAGTTCTTC. Translated: CASSSPPAGLKQFF.

This sequence joins TRBV29-1 and TRBJ1-1; D gene ambiguous. V was pared by 6 bases and J by 3 bases, with 8 bases between. This CDR3 has 11 amino acids. The germline V gene has CDR1 SQVTM and CDR2 ANQGSEA. CDR3 sequence: CSVAGDTEAFF. CDR3 coding DNA: TGCAGCGTGGCGGGAGACACTGAAGCTTTCTTT.

This clone was seen only once. This chain uses TRBV28 with TRBJ2-7; D possibly corresponds to TRBD2 (6 bases). The CDR3 is made up of 14 amino acids. Trimming cost V 4 bases and J 6 bases, with 16 bases left between them. Germline V CDR1 and CDR2: MDHEN, SYDVKM. CDR3: CASSSGAGRAEQYV. Written as DNA, the CDR3 is TGTGCCAGCAGTTCGGGAGCAGGTAGGGCCGAGCAGTACGTC.

The chain couples TRBV25-1 to TRBJ1-1, with 11 bases aligning to TRBD1. V was pared by 7 bases and J by 1 base, with 2 bases of the junction left unmatched. CDR3 length: 14 amino acids. Germline V CDR1 and CDR2: MGHDK, SYGVNS. CDR3 residues: CASTGQGANTEAFF. CDR3 bases: TGTGCCAGCACCGGACAGGGGGCGAACACTGAAGCTTTCTTT.

The CDR3 DNA sequence: TGTGCCTGGAGGAATCAAGGGGGCACTGAAGCTTTCTTT. Its translation is CAWRNQGGTEAFF. The rearrangement joins TRBV30 to TRBJ1-1, with D possibly matching TRBD1 (6 bases). The germline V gene encodes CDR1 GTSNPN and CDR2 SVGIG (reference sequence). V gave up 3 bases and J gave up 4 bases, with 12 bases separating them. This CDR3 is 13 amino acids long.

This chain joins TRBV28 and TRBJ1-1, with 7 bases lining up with TRBD1. The CDR3 is 16 amino acids. Trimming at V came to 5 bases and at J to 3 bases, leaving 12 bases not matched to a gene. Germline V CDR1 and CDR2: MDHEN, SYDVKM. The CDR3, as DNA: TGTGCCAGCAGTCTACAGGGGATTGGAGGACACACTGAAGCTTTCTTT. This gives the protein CASSLQGIGGHTEAFF.

This clone has only a few counts. The V call is TRBV6-5, the J call TRBJ1-3; no firm D call. CDR1 MNHEY and CDR2 SVGAGI come from the germline V gene. The CDR3 is made up of 11 amino acids. In DNA form, the CDR3 reads TGTGCTGCAACTTCTGGAAACACCATATATTTT. It specifies CAATSGNTIYF.

The chain employs TRBV5-6 and TRBJ1-2, with D perhaps matching TRBD1 (5 bases). Trimming cost V 4 bases and J 4 bases, with 14 bases left between them. Per germline, CDR1 SGHDT and CDR2 YYEEEE. The CDR3 is made up of 14 amino acids. CDR3 residues: CASSHGGYGYGYTF. CDR3 DNA: TGTGCCAGCAGCCACGGGGGGTATGGCTATGGCTACACCTTC.

The J gene is TRBJ2-2, the V gene TRBV19; 13 nucleotides align to TRBD2. Germline V lookup: CDR1 LNHDA, CDR2 SQIVND (reference sequence). V lost 5 bases to trimming and J lost 6 bases; unmatched junction nucleotides: 0. The CDR3 runs to 14 residues. The CDR3 reads CASSGLAGAGELFF. The DNA of the CDR3 is TGTGCCAGTAGTGGACTAGCGGGAGCCGGGGAGCTGTTTTTT.

This clone was seen a single time. V usage is TRBV19 and J usage is TRBJ2-7, with D perhaps TRBD1 (5 bases). Germline CDR1 LNHDA, CDR2 SQIVND (reference sequence). This CDR3 contains 13 residues. The V end was cut by 3 bases, the J end by 2 bases, with 8 bases between. CDR3 sequence reads: CASSMDKPYEQYF. The CDR3 DNA sequence: TGTGCCAGTAGTATGGACAAACCCTACGAGCAGTACTTC.

The J gene is TRBJ2-7, the V gene TRBV30, with 10 bases matching TRBD2. The CDR3 sequence is 14 residues long. Germline CDR1 GTSNPN, CDR2 SVGIG (reference sequence). The ends lost 5 bases at V and 6 bases at J; junction bases unmatched: 10. The CDR3 loop is CAWGIAGGSPEQYF. The DNA for the CDR3 is TGTGCCTGGGGGATAGCGGGAGGCTCCCCCGAGCAGTACTTC.

The rearrangement joins TRBV19 to TRBJ2-3, with 8 bases identical to TRBD1. With V trimmed by 5 bases and J by 3 bases, 7 bases remained unmatched. Germline V gene lookup returns CDR1 LNHDA and CDR2 SQIVND (reference sequence). The CDR3 contains 15 residues. This CDR3 is CASSARQGRTDTQYF. The CDR3 DNA sequence: TGTGCCAGTAGTGCGAGACAGGGGCGGACAGATACGCAGTATTTT.

This clone was recorded only once. The rearrangement links TRBV7-9 to TRBJ2-6; D is possibly TRBD2 (6 bases). This CDR3 contains 18 residues. V lost 3 bases to trimming and J lost 2 bases, with 17 bases between them. Germline CDR1 is SEHNR and CDR2 is FQNEAQ (reference sequence). Here the CDR3 reads CASSFGHGGPAGANVLTF. DNA of the CDR3: TGTGCCAGCAGCTTTGGACACGGGGGTCCTGCTGGGGCCAACGTCCTGACTTTC.

The gene calls are TRBV5-4 and TRBJ2-5; TRBD1 agrees at 7 bases. Germline-derived CDR1 and CDR2 are SGHNT and YYREEE (reference sequence). This CDR3 is built from 15 residues. V shed 2 bases, J shed 2 bases, and the junction held 6 bases outside the gene matches. In nucleotides, the CDR3 is TGTGCCAGCAGCTTTATACAGGGGCAACAAGAGACCCAGTACTTC. Its protein is CASSFIQGQQETQYF.

The chain couples TRBV28 to TRBJ1-4, with unresolved D. The CDR3 is 14 amino acids. Germline lookup yields CDR1 MDHEN and CDR2 SYDVKM. V was pared by 1 base and J by 2 bases, with 5 bases between. The CDR3 DNA follows: TGTGCCAGCAGTTTATCCTCGACTAATGAAAAACTGTTTTTT. Amino acid sequence: CASSLSSTNEKLFF.

The gene calls are TRBV7-9 and TRBJ2-7, with a weak D call TRBD2 (6 bases). The CDR3 totals 14 residues. Trimming shortened V by 5 bases and J by 3 bases, and 14 bases separated the two germline ends. From germline, CDR1 is SEHNR and CDR2 FQNEAQ (reference sequence). CDR3 nucleotide sequence: TGTGCCAGCAGCAGCCCGACTAGGGACTACGAGCAGTACTTC. This gives the protein CASSSPTRDYEQYF.

The rearrangement uses TRBV5-1 and TRBJ2-3; 8 bases line up with TRBD1. Germline CDR1 SGHRS, CDR2 YFSETQ. V lost 4 bases to trimming and J lost 6 bases; unmatched junction nucleotides: 13. CDR3 size: 16 residues. The CDR3 is CASSPQGAGGLDTQYF. CDR3 bases: TGCGCCAGCAGCCCCCAGGGGGCAGGGGGCCTGGATACGCAGTATTTT. Full variable domain (missing parts from reference TRBV5-1 and TRBJ2-3): KAGVTQTPRYLIKTRGQQVTLSCSPISGHRSVSWYQQTPGQGLQFLFEYFSETQRNKGNFPGRFSGRQFSNSRSEMNVSTLELGDSALYLCASSPQGAGGLDTQYFGPGTRLTVL.